This record looks at one T cell receptor (beta chain) sequence and its context. MiXCR, run by TCRdb on the reads, gives a single entry per CDR3 protein. Of 510,000 or so distinct CDR3 sequences in the sample, less than 30% are singletons; the top ten hold roughly 13%. CDR1 and CDR2 from the germline V gene are SGHAT and FQDESV (reference sequence). Trimming cost V 2 bases and J 1 base, with 5 bases left between them. The CDR3 is 14 amino acids. This entry comes from a study of T cell repertoires in cytomegalovirus infection. The genes are TRBV11-1 and TRBJ2-2; no reliable D call. The specimen sequenced was PBMCs. The receptor's source is a human donor in good health (CMV status not recorded). Some clones in this sample may be carry-over from other donors' samples. The CDR3 DNA reads TGTGCCAGCAGCTTAATGCGGAACACCGGGGAGCTGTTTTTT. It specifies CASSLMRNTGELFF.